This T cell receptor (beta chain) came from a study of T cells in Graves' hyperthyroidism and ophthalmopathy (dated by TCRdb to the late 2010s). Background on the whole study: Peripheral blood was collected at initial diagnosis, before any treatment. To identify distinguishing TCR V-J signatures, a discovery cohort of 90 to 100 patients was used, comprising 43 with Graves' ophthalmopathy and some 57 with stable Graves' hyperthyroidism. An independent validation cohort of fewer than 20 hyperthyroidism patients and about 15 patients who later progressed to ophthalmopathy tested prospective prediction of ophthalmopathy. The roughly 90 discovery patients were divided at random into training and test sets in a 7:3 ratio. In about 6 Graves' hyperthyroidism patients, the study also compared T-cell repertoires from thyroid tissue with T-cell repertoires from blood. Once sampling was done, hyperthyroidism patients were given methimazole at a starting dose of 30 mg daily, whereas ophthalmopathy patients were given high-dose intravenous methylprednisolone. TCR Vbeta CDR3 sequencing of 130 to 150 peripheral blood samples (over 40 ophthalmopathy, 75 hyperthyroidism and 17 progressor patients) is reported in the paper.

On the study overall, not on this receptor specifically: Most expanded thyroid clonotypes (frequency above 0.001) were also found in blood, which suggests that blood repertoires may mirror thyroid immune responses. During validation, the model predicted progression to ophthalmopathy a median of approximately six months ahead of onset, with roughly 65% sensitivity and 72% to 80% specificity. In cross-validation, a model built on a 13 V-J signature told ophthalmopathy apart from stable hyperthyroidism with 85% to 90% sensitivity and roughly 81% specificity, and in testing the same model reached 80%/75%. No statistical method was used to fix the sample size in advance, and group allocation was not hidden from the investigators.

Stable Graves' hyperthyroidism was defined as no progression to ophthalmopathy during 18 months of follow-up. The hyperthyroidism patients were between 18 and 65 years old and newly diagnosed, with a disease duration of less than 2 months. Any patient with an uncontrolled infection, another autoimmune disease, pregnancy or lactation was excluded. Diagnoses were based on clinical symptoms, serum thyroxine and TRAb, thyroid ultrasound and orbital computed tomography. PBMCs were separated from around 9.1 ml of fresh peripheral blood using Ficoll-Paque density gradient centrifugation. Trizol reagent was used to extract total RNA, and RNA quality was then checked on an Agilent 2100 Bioanalyzer. The TCR beta CDR3 regions were amplified from RNA transcripts. A first-round RT-PCR of the TCR CDR3 used the HTBI primer set with the Qiagen OneStep RT-PCR kit. A second multiplex PCR round built the libraries, followed by size selection and purification. Sequencing of the libraries was done on an Illumina HiSeq2000 using paired-end 100 bp reads. The study's processing was this. SOAPnuke was used to process the raw data, removing reads that contained adapters or uncalled bases, had a mean Phred below 15, or lacked an exact match to the constant primer or identifier. COPE v1.2.5 was used to merge high-quality paired reads, and clonotypes were defined as unique nucleotide sequences. MiTCR v1.1 was used to align clonotypes to the IMGT TRBV, TRBD and TRBJ reference segments. The analysis included only V-J combinations with a frequency above 0.0001, which together covered more than 98% of the repertoires. The TCS score was defined as the ratio of F50 (clonal expansion) to E x V (chaos), calculated using BLOSUM62-based TCRdist between CDR3 peptides within each V-J. Welch's t-statistics and random forest reduced just over 500 V-J features to about 12, which were used in a naive Bayes classifier (R e1071). The public reads were quality trimmed at Q25 with fastp and then assembled into clones with MiXCR by TCRdb, keeping productive beta chains. Rows merge per CDR3 protein into single entries with the most common DNA and genes. The V and J calls shown here were made by TCRdb, not taken from the authors' results. The sample table lists under 250,000 distinct CDR3 sequences, 17% of them with a count of one. The ten largest clones represent approximately 46% of the sample.

From its cysteine to its phenylalanine, the CDR3 spans 14 amino acids. Only CDR3 DNA is held: 42 bases, read in frame from base 1. The germline V gene supplies CDR1 SGHNT and CDR2 YENEEA. V and J are trimmed by 5 bases and 9 bases, and the gene matches miss 9 bases of the junction. This clonotype was recorded many times. Its antigen specificity is not known. Per-nucleotide qualities are absent, and no much larger clonotype sits a single base away. In this chain, TRBV11-3 is recombined with TRBJ2-1, and 8 junction bases match TRBD2. This receptor was identified in a man aged 45-65 years with Graves' hyperthyroidism. Material: blood. The sequence in DNA is TGTGCCAGCAGCCTAGGACTAGCCCGAATTGAGCAGTTCTTC. The encoded protein is CASSLGLARIEQFF. The full variable domain, completed from the reference TRBV11-3 and TRBJ2-1 proteins outside the CDR3, reads EAGVVQSPRYKIIEKKQPVAFWCNPISGHNTLYWYLQNLGQGPELLIRYENEEAVDDSQLPKDRFSAERLKGVDSTLKIQPAELGDSAVYLCASSLGLARIEQFFGPGTRLTVL.